These 14 T cell receptor beta chains were all obtained from the same sample, sequenced in a study of cytomegalovirus exposure and HLA in healthy donors. Primers: 60 Vbeta forward and 13 Jbeta reverse. Clones were sequenced by immunoSEQ multiplex PCR, and TCRdb holds only the in-frame ones, with some missing. The profile shows 140,000 or so clones, around 84% of them singletons. Sequenced input: PBMCs. The origin of the receptors is a boy younger than 10 in good health and CMV-seronegative.

The chain is built from TRBV28 and TRBJ2-1, with 7 bases matching TRBD2. This CDR3 has 15 amino acids. CDR1 is MDHEN, CDR2 SYDVKM, per germline. Losses at the gene ends were 7 bases for V and 5 bases for J; bases not matched to a gene: 11. The CDR3 DNA follows: TGTGCCAGCATTCCAGGGACTAACATAGACAATGAGCAGTTCTTC. Translated: CASIPGTNIDNEQFF.

This rearrangement joins TRBV28 to TRBJ2-7; the match to TRBD2 covers 9 bases. Germline assignment: CDR1 MDHEN and CDR2 SYDVKM. Germline trimming cut 6 bases from V and 0 bases from J; bases unmatched to any gene: 12. This CDR3 region has 17 residues. Here the CDR3 DNA reads TGTGCCAGCAGCCTATCAAGAGCGGGAGGTCGCTCCTACGAGCAGTACTTC. It translates to CASSLSRAGGRSYEQYF.

This sequence joins TRBV5-1 and TRBJ2-1, with 9 positions matching TRBD1. The CDR3 runs 16 residues. The trim removed 4 bases at V and 4 bases at J, leaving 9 bases unmatched. CDR1 and CDR2 (germline): SGHRS, YFSETQ. The CDR3, as DNA: TGCGCCAGCAGCCGACCCGACAGGGGGGCTTACAATGAGCAGTTCTTC. Residues: CASSRPDRGAYNEQFF. Supplemented by reference TRBV5-1 and TRBJ2-1, the full variable domain reads KAGVTQTPRYLIKTRGQQVTLSCSPISGHRSVSWYQQTPGQGLQFLFEYFSETQRNKGNFPGRFSGRQFSNSRSEMNVSTLELGDSALYLCASSRPDRGAYNEQFFGPGTRLTVL.

V is TRBV5-1 and J is TRBJ1-1; possible D gene TRBD1, 5 bases. Germline lookup yields CDR1 SGHRS and CDR2 YFSETQ. Trimming took off 4 bases at V and 10 bases at J, with 20 bases between the two ends. The CDR3 sequence is 14 residues long. The CDR3 nucleotides read TGCGCCAGCAGCGCGGGGCAGGGAAGGTCGACAGCTTTCTTT. Its translation: CASSAGQGRSTAFF. Full variable domain (rest looked up from reference TRBV5-1 and TRBJ1-1): KAGVTQTPRYLIKTRGQQVTLSCSPISGHRSVSWYQQTPGQGLQFLFEYFSETQRNKGNFPGRFSGRQFSNSRSEMNVSTLELGDSALYLCASSAGQGRSTAFFGQGTRLTVV.

This chain links TRBV2 with TRBJ1-2; D unresolved. Trimming took off 3 bases at V and 2 bases at J, with 7 bases between the two ends. This CDR3 is built from 13 residues. Germline values: CDR1 SNHLY, CDR2 FYNNEI. DNA for the CDR3: TGTGCCAGCAGTGATCCAGTGAACTATGGCTACACCTTC. This translates into CASSDPVNYGYTF. Looking up the rest from reference TRBV2 and TRBJ1-2 gives the full variable domain: EPEVTQTPSHQVTQMGQEVILRCVPISNHLYFYWYRQILGQKVEFLVSFYNNEISEKSEIFDDQFSVERPDGSNFTLKIRSTKLEDSAMYFCASSDPVNYGYTFGSGTRLTVV.

The chain employs TRBV12-5 and TRBJ1-6, with 12 positions matching TRBD1. There are 18 residues in the CDR3. Trimming at V came to 5 bases and at J to 4 bases, leaving 9 bases not matched to a gene. Germline lookup yields CDR1 LGHNT and CDR2 FRNRAP. The CDR3 coding sequence is TGTGCTAGTGGTGTGGGACAGGGGGCCGTCGGATATAATTCACCCCTCCACTTT. It encodes CASGVGQGAVGYNSPLHF.

The gene calls are TRBV7-3 and TRBJ2-3; 16 nucleotides match TRBD2. The germline gives CDR1 SGHTA, CDR2 FQGTGA. This CDR3 spans 18 amino acids. Losses at the gene ends were 5 bases for V and 2 bases for J; bases not matched to a gene: 7. CDR3 amino acids: CASSPGGLAGGYTDTQYF. The CDR3 nucleotides are TGTGCCAGCAGCCCCGGGGGACTAGCGGGGGGGTACACAGATACGCAGTATTTT.

This clone has only a few counts. The chain is built from TRBV6-5 and TRBJ1-5; TRBD1 matches 7 bases. The CDR3 is 14 amino acids. CDR1 and CDR2 from the germline V gene are MNHEY and SVGAGI. J was trimmed by 7 bases and V by 2 bases; bases with no gene match: 5. CDR3 loop: CASSYTTGDQPQHF. The CDR3 DNA reads as TGTGCCAGCAGTTACACAACAGGGGACCAGCCCCAGCATTTT.

The chain joins TRBV9 to TRBJ1-1, with 9 bases fitting TRBD1. J gave up 4 bases and V 1 base, and 8 bases lay outside the gene matches. CDR1 and CDR2 (germline): SGDLS, YYNGEE. The CDR3 is made up of 16 amino acids. The CDR3 nucleotides read TGTGCCAGCAGCGTAAGCCGGGACAGGGAAACCACTGAAGCTTTCTTT. Amino acid sequence: CASSVSRDRETTEAFF.

The chain combines TRBV5-1 with TRBJ1-5; D is possibly TRBD1 (5 bases). Trimming removed 4 bases at V and 2 bases at J, with 19 bases between. The CDR3 contains 17 residues. Germline V lookup: CDR1 SGHRS, CDR2 YFSETQ. The CDR3 loop reads CASSPLGGAVGNQPQHF. CDR3 bases: TGCGCCAGCAGCCCCCTGGGGGGAGCCGTGGGCAATCAGCCCCAGCATTTT.

This clone has only one observation. This chain uses TRBV25-1 with TRBJ2-7; the D gene is possibly TRBD1 (5 bases). Germline CDR1 and CDR2: MGHDK and SYGVNS. The length of the CDR3 is 12 residues. V lost 7 bases to trimming and J lost 1 base, with 8 bases between them. The CDR3 region has the DNA TGTGCCAGCAAAGGGGTTTCCTACGAGCAGTACTTC. Its protein product is CASKGVSYEQYF.

The CDR3: CAISAGTGNQPQHF. The CDR3 DNA reads as TGTGCCATCAGCGCCGGGACAGGGAATCAGCCCCAGCATTTT. The chain recombines TRBV10-3 with TRBJ1-5; 9 nucleotides agree with TRBD1. Looked up from germline, CDR1 is ENHRY and CDR2 is SYGVKD. The V and J ends lost 6 bases and 4 bases, in that order; junction bases with no gene match: 4. There are 14 residues in the CDR3.

J is TRBJ2-7 and V is TRBV29-1, with 10 nucleotides matching TRBD1. Germline CDR1 is SQVTM and CDR2 is ANQGSEA. The CDR3 length is 14 residues. The trim removed 5 bases at V and 2 bases at J, leaving 6 bases unmatched. The CDR3 protein is CSVLRDRGTYEQYF. CDR3 DNA sequence: TGCAGCGTTCTACGGGACAGGGGAACCTACGAGCAGTACTTC.

The rearrangement joins TRBV4-3 to TRBJ2-3, with 8 bases lining up with TRBD1. CDR1 LGHNA and CDR2 YSLEER come from the germline V gene. The CDR3 is 17 residues long. The ends lost 1 base at V and 2 bases at J; junction bases unmatched: 8. The CDR3 reads CASSQGTGSPPTDTQYF. The CDR3 region has the DNA TGCGCCAGCAGCCAAGGGACAGGGTCACCACCCACAGATACGCAGTATTTT.